These 15 T cell receptor beta chains share one sample of origin, sequenced in a study of CXCR3-negative and CXCR3-positive naive CD8 T cells. Researchers prepared the TRB cDNA libraries using 5' RACE with UMI labels. TCRdb re-called the 5' RACE reads and shows each CDR3 protein once, DNA omitted. The table for this sample gives some 67,000 distinct CDR3 sequences. Material: naive CXCR3- CD8+ T cells from blood. Documented subset: CD45RO-CCR7+CD27+CD95- naive CD8+ T cells lacking CXCR3 (TNR3-). These receptors were collected from a human donor in good health. Some clones in this sample may be carry-over from other donors' samples.

V and J are TRBV7-9 and TRBJ2-1. The CDR3 has 15 residues. Germline CDR1 is SEHNR and CDR2 is FQNEAQ (reference sequence). The CDR3 protein is CASSLVVSAYNEQFF. The variable domain in full, with the rest retrieved from reference TRBV7-9 and TRBJ2-1, is DTGVSQNPRHKITKRGQNVTFRCDPISEHNRLYWYRQTLGQGPEFLTYFQNEAQLEKSRLLSDRFSAERPKGSFSTLEIQRTEQGDSAMYLCASSLVVSAYNEQFFGPGTRLTVL.

CDR3 sequence: CSVEALVGELFF. The chain employs TRBV29-1 and TRBJ2-2; no DNA is available, so the TRBD2 call from TCRdb remains unchecked. In germline, CDR1 is SQVTM, CDR2 ANQGSEA. The CDR3 sequence is 12 residues long.

This sequence joins TRBV4-1 and TRBJ2-2; TCRdb indicates TRBD1, and absent DNA this call remains unverified. Germline V gives CDR1 MGHRA, CDR2 YSYEKL. The CDR3 sequence is 14 residues long. CDR3 amino acids: CASSQTGGWGELFF.

This rearrangement joins TRBV2 to TRBJ1-5. CDR3 length: 16 amino acids. The germline V gene has CDR1 SNHLY and CDR2 FYNNEI. The CDR3 reads CASSEESRRVNQPQHF.

The genes are TRBV13 and TRBJ2-7; the TRBD1 assignment by TCRdb is unverifiable without DNA. Germline V gene data show CDR1 as PRHDT and CDR2 as FYEKMQ (reference sequence). The CDR3 has 15 amino acids. CDR3 sequence reads: CASSAWGQKFREQYF.

The chain uses TRBV19 and TRBJ1-1. The CDR3 spans 16 residues. The germline CDR1 and CDR2 sequences are LNHDA and SQIVND (reference sequence). The CDR3 here is CASSIAYLRGNTEAFF.

The chain employs TRBV4-3 and TRBJ2-7. The CDR3 loop spans 16 amino acids. CDR1 and CDR2 from the germline V gene are LGHNA and YSLEER. The CDR3: CASSQEYARRSYEQYF.

The CDR3 protein is CASSSRQGAFMNTEAFF. The V gene is TRBV10-1, the J gene TRBJ1-1; the TRBD1 assignment by TCRdb is unverifiable without DNA. This CDR3 has 17 amino acids. Germline CDR1 reads WNHNN; CDR2 reads SYGVQD (reference sequence).

The chain joins TRBV5-1 to TRBJ2-3; TCRdb returns TRBD2, unconfirmable since there is no DNA. Germline V gene lookup returns CDR1 SGHRS and CDR2 YFSETQ. This CDR3 spans 16 amino acids. The chain's CDR3 is CASSLGTSGGADTQYF.

The chain is built from TRBV4-3 and TRBJ2-7. Germline assignment: CDR1 LGHNA and CDR2 YSLEER. The CDR3 spans 13 residues. CDR3 loop: CASSVGLSYEQYF.

The rearrangement uses TRBV28 and TRBJ1-4. The CDR3 totals 16 residues. Germline values: CDR1 MDHEN, CDR2 SYDVKM. CDR3 protein: CASSPSYGVGSEKLFF.

The V and J genes are TRBV23-1 and TRBJ2-1; lacking DNA, the TRBD2 call made by TCRdb goes unchecked. TRBV23-1 is treated as an ORF (open reading frame) with a function not yet certain. This CDR3 spans 16 amino acids. The chain's CDR3 is CASSRDLWGSYNEQFF.

This sequence joins TRBV28 and TRBJ2-1; TCRdb names TRBD2, which stays unverified in the absence of DNA. The germline V gene has CDR1 MDHEN and CDR2 SYDVKM. The CDR3 is made up of 14 amino acids. CDR3 region: CAIGTSGSRNEQFF. The variable domain in full, completed from reference TRBV28 and TRBJ2-1, reads DVKVTQSSRYLVKRTGEKVFLECVQDMDHENMFWYRQDPGLGLRLIYFSYDVKMKEKGDIPEGYSVSREKKERFSLILESASTNQTSMYLCAIGTSGSRNEQFFGPGTRLTVL.

This chain uses TRBV11-2 with TRBJ2-1; the D call from TCRdb, TRBD2, cannot be confirmed without DNA. Germline CDR1 and CDR2: SGHAT and FQNNGV. The CDR3 sequence is 16 residues long. The chain's CDR3 is CASSLREGLIYNEQFF.

This chain links TRBV29-1 with TRBJ2-1; there is no DNA to check the TCRdb D call of TRBD1. Germline-derived CDR1 and CDR2 are SQVTM and ANQGSEA. The CDR3 totals 16 residues. The CDR3 sequence is CSVEWAGQGFYNEQFF.